These 10 T cell receptor beta chains were sequenced from one sample in a study of blood T cell repertoires in COVID-19 (dated by TCRdb to about 2020). The library was generated by the immunoSEQ multiplex PCR assay. What TCRdb holds here is the immuneACCESS table cut down to in-frame rearrangements. Part of the clones is not present; checked against another copy, under half of the missing clones reflect an unresolved V gene, and the others are unexplained. This sample has around 200,000 clones in its table, and around three quarters of those were observed once. 4.5% to 7% of the sample comes from the top ten. Sample: peripheral blood. The source is a woman in her 70s with acute or convalescent COVID-19.

This clone came up once. V and J are TRBV28 and TRBJ2-2; 8 nucleotides match TRBD2. With V trimmed by 3 bases and J by 5 bases, 5 bases remained unmatched. Germline V gene sequence: CDR1 MDHEN, CDR2 SYDVKM. The CDR3 spans 15 residues. The CDR3 sequence: CASSFGGAGTGELFF. Here the CDR3 DNA reads TGTGCCAGCAGTTTCGGGGGGGCCGGGACCGGGGAGCTGTTTTTT.

This chain connects TRBV19 to TRBJ2-1, with D perhaps TRBD1 (6 bases). Per germline, CDR1 LNHDA and CDR2 SQIVND (reference sequence). CDR3 size: 14 residues. The ends were cut back, 5 bases at V and 3 bases at J, with 11 bases in the middle. The CDR3 spells CASSDRNFYNEQFF. CDR3 DNA: TGTGCCAGTAGTGACAGGAATTTCTACAATGAGCAGTTCTTC. Variable domain in full (rest from reference TRBV19 and TRBJ2-1): DGGITQSPKYLFRKEGQNVTLSCEQNLNHDAMYWYRQDPGQGLRLIYYSQIVNDFQKGDIAEGYSVSREKKESFPLTVTSAQKNPTAFYLCASSDRNFYNEQFFGPGTRLTVL.

In this sample, this clone turned up many times. The gene calls are TRBV18 and TRBJ2-1; TRBD2 might be the D (6 bases). The CDR3 runs to 16 residues. V was trimmed by 2 bases and J by 6 bases, leaving 17 bases between them. Germline loops: CDR1 KGHSH, CDR2 LQKENI. This CDR3 is CASSPSAGNAGNEQFF. CDR3 bases: TGTGCCAGCTCACCATCCGCGGGAAATGCGGGCAATGAGCAGTTCTTC.

V usage is TRBV3-1 (or the pseudogene TRBV3-2) and J usage is TRBJ1-1; 7 nucleotides match TRBD1. Germline assignment: CDR1 LGHDT and CDR2 YNNKEL (reference sequence). CDR3 size: 14 residues. V shed 2 bases and J 9 bases; nucleotides not matched to a gene: 9. In DNA form, the CDR3 reads TGTGCCAGCAGCCAACCGGGACAGTCGTTTCAAGCTTTCTTT. It codes for CASSQPGQSFQAFF.

This chain uses TRBV28 with TRBJ2-2; TRBD1 might be the D (5 bases). V dropped 1 base and J dropped 1 base, with 10 bases sitting between them. Germline values: CDR1 MDHEN, CDR2 SYDVKM. This CDR3 has 16 amino acids. The CDR3 region is CASSLFPGQNTGELFF. The CDR3 nucleotides are TGTGCCAGCAGTTTATTTCCAGGACAGAACACCGGGGAGCTGTTTTTT.

This rearrangement joins TRBV5-1 to TRBJ2-7; D is possibly TRBD1 (6 bases). CDR3 size: 12 residues. CDR1 is SGHRS, CDR2 YFSETQ, per germline. The germline V and J ends were trimmed by 4 bases and 6 bases, with 11 bases remaining between them. The CDR3 region is CASSMTGGEQYF. The DNA for the CDR3 is TGCGCCAGCAGCATGACAGGTGGCGAGCAGTACTTC. The whole variable domain, filled in from reference TRBV5-1 and TRBJ2-7, reads KAGVTQTPRYLIKTRGQQVTLSCSPISGHRSVSWYQQTPGQGLQFLFEYFSETQRNKGNFPGRFSGRQFSNSRSEMNVSTLELGDSALYLCASSMTGGEQYFGPGTRLTVT.

The V call is TRBV3-1 (or the pseudogene TRBV3-2), the J call TRBJ2-1; maybe TRBD2 (6 bases). Looked up from germline, CDR1 is LGHDT and CDR2 is YNNKEL (reference sequence). The CDR3 totals 15 residues. The V end lost 2 bases, the J end lost 4 bases, and 12 bases lay between the germline ends. DNA for the CDR3: TGTGCCAGCAGCCAACAGGGAGGTGGGTACAATGAGCAGTTCTTC. This encodes CASSQQGGGYNEQFF.

CDR3 region: CASSLSSGRLNEQFF. The CDR3 bases are TGTGCCAGCAGCTTAAGTAGCGGGAGATTAAATGAGCAGTTCTTC. V gene TRBV7-3 combines with J gene TRBJ2-1, with TRBD2 matching over 9 bases. Germline trimming cut 1 base from V and 7 bases from J; bases unmatched to any gene: 5. CDR1 and CDR2 (germline): SGHTA, FQGTGA. This CDR3 is built from 15 residues.

The chain joins TRBV30 to TRBJ1-1; 9 bases line up with TRBD1. V gave up 8 bases and J gave up 2 bases; unmatched junction bases: 9. The CDR3 loop spans 14 amino acids. Germline CDR1 GTSNPN, CDR2 SVGIG (reference sequence). CDR3 nucleotide sequence: TGTGCCGGGACCGGGACAGGGAAAAACACTGAAGCTTTCTTT. The encoded protein is CAGTGTGKNTEAFF.

The chain carries TRBV7-9 and TRBJ1-2, with 7 bases fitting TRBD1. With 5 bases clipped from V and 7 bases from J, the junction kept 7 bases outside the gene matches. Germline V gene data show CDR1 as SEHNR and CDR2 as FQNEAQ (reference sequence). The CDR3 has 13 amino acids. The CDR3 bases are TGTGCCAGCAGCACCCACAGGGGAACTGGCTACACCTTC. Protein sequence: CASSTHRGTGYTF.